These 29 T cell receptor beta chains originate from one sample sequenced in a study of cytomegalovirus exposure and HLA in healthy donors. The primer mix had 60 Vbeta and 13 Jbeta primers. Assay used: immunoSEQ multiplex PCR; TCRdb lists only in-frame clones, some missing. Among approximately 110,000 clones listed, about 80% were seen once. Sequencing was done on a sample of PBMCs. These receptors came from a man aged 40-49 years in good health and CMV-seropositive.

The sample holds a few counts of this clone. V is TRBV11-2 and J is TRBJ2-2; D may be TRBD1 (7 bases). Germline V lookup: CDR1 SGHAT, CDR2 FQNNGV. CDR3 length: 16 residues. Deletions cut 2 bases from V and 0 bases from J, with 10 bases between. The CDR3 nucleotides read TGTGCCAGCAGCTTAAGGAGGGGGCCGAACACCGGGGAGCTGTTTTTT. Translation: CASSLRRGPNTGELFF.

The chain is built from TRBV7-9 and TRBJ1-6, with 9 bases fitting TRBD1. V gave up 5 bases and J gave up 5 bases; unmatched junction bases: 7. The V gene's germline CDR1 is SEHNR and CDR2 FQNEAQ (reference sequence). The CDR3 has 16 amino acids. The CDR3 DNA reads as TGTGCCAGCAGCACCGGGACAGGGTCCCATAATTCACCCCTCCACTTT. The encoded protein is CASSTGTGSHNSPLHF. Supplemented by reference TRBV7-9 and TRBJ1-6, the full variable domain reads DTGVSQNPRHKITKRGQNVTFRCDPISEHNRLYWYRQTLGQGPEFLTYFQNEAQLEKSRLLSDRFSAERPKGSFSTLEIQRTEQGDSAMYLCASSTGTGSHNSPLHFGNGTRLTVT.

This chain links TRBV7-2 with TRBJ2-3; 7 nucleotides match TRBD2. The CDR3 is 13 amino acids. Germline V lookup: CDR1 SGHTA, CDR2 FQGNSA. Trimming removed 5 bases from V and 5 bases from J; junction bases left unmatched: 4. The CDR3: CASSVTGGDTQYF. DNA of the CDR3: TGTGCCAGCAGCGTGACGGGGGGAGATACGCAGTATTTT.

In its sample, this clone was seen a few times. The chain carries TRBV11-1 and TRBJ2-1; D is unresolved. V was clipped by 0 bases and J by 7 bases, with 7 bases between them. In germline, CDR1 is SGHAT, CDR2 FQDESV (reference sequence). The CDR3 is made up of 13 amino acids. The CDR3 loop reads CASSLAPENEQFF. In DNA, the CDR3 is TGTGCCAGCAGCTTAGCGCCTGAGAATGAGCAGTTCTTC. Full variable domain (rest looked up from reference TRBV11-1 and TRBJ2-1): EAEVAQSPRYKITEKSQAVAFWCDPISGHATLYWYRQILGQGPELLVQFQDESVVDDSQLPKDRFSAERLKGVDSTLKIQPAELGDSAMYLCASSLAPENEQFFGPGTRLTVL.

The rearrangement joins TRBV6-5 to TRBJ1-4; TRBD1 might be the D (6 bases). V was cut by 4 bases and J by 6 bases, with 15 bases left in between. Germline CDR1 is MNHEY and CDR2 is SVGAGI. This CDR3 has 15 residues. The CDR3, as DNA: TGTGCCAGCAGTTCCCGGACAGAACACCATGAAAAACTGTTTTTT. Its translation is CASSSRTEHHEKLFF.

V usage is TRBV5-4 and J usage is TRBJ2-7, with D maybe TRBD2 (5 bases). The CDR3 is 14 amino acids. CDR1 is SGHNT and CDR2 is YYREEE in the germline V gene (reference sequence). V lost 5 bases and J lost 0, with 12 bases in between. CDR3 residues: CASSLAKSSYEQYF. CDR3 DNA sequence: TGTGCCAGCAGTTTAGCGAAGAGCTCCTACGAGCAGTACTTC.

This clone appeared a few times. The chain couples TRBV19 to TRBJ2-5; maybe TRBD2 (5 bases). The CDR3 is made up of 13 amino acids. Germline V gene data show CDR1 as LNHDA and CDR2 as SQIVND (reference sequence). The germline V and J ends were trimmed by 7 bases and 1 base, with 10 bases remaining between them. The CDR3 DNA is TGTGCCAGTAAGGAGGACGCCCAAGAGACCCAGTACTTC. Translating gives CASKEDAQETQYF.

V usage is TRBV27 and J usage is TRBJ2-3, with 13 nucleotides matching TRBD2. CDR1 MNHEY and CDR2 SMNVEV come from the germline V gene (reference sequence). V shed 2 bases and J 1 base; nucleotides not matched to a gene: 6. There are 18 residues in the CDR3. The CDR3 protein is CASSLKGLAGTRTDTQYF. The CDR3 nucleotides are TGTGCCAGCAGTTTAAAGGGACTAGCGGGGACCCGCACAGATACGCAGTATTTT.

The DNA of the CDR3 is TGTGCCAGCAGTCCCGGACAGGGGTGGGATCAGCCCCAGCATTTT. It codes for CASSPGQGWDQPQHF. The rearrangement uses TRBV2 and TRBJ1-5; 9 bases line up with TRBD1. The CDR3 covers 15 residues. Germline loops: CDR1 SNHLY, CDR2 FYNNEI. Germline trimming cut 5 bases from V and 5 bases from J; bases unmatched to any gene: 7.

The J gene is TRBJ2-7, the V gene TRBV7-2; 10 nucleotides match TRBD1. V lost 4 bases and J lost 2; bases outside the gene matches: 5. Germline V gene lookup returns CDR1 SGHTA and CDR2 FQGNSA. This CDR3 is 15 amino acids long. CDR3 residues: CASSSGGTGAYEQYF. CDR3 nucleotides: TGTGCCAGCAGCTCGGGGGGGACAGGGGCCTACGAGCAGTACTTC. The full variable domain, with the rest looked up from reference TRBV7-2 and TRBJ2-7, is GAGVSQSPSNKVTEKGKDVELRCDPISGHTALYWYRQSLGQGLEFLIYFQGNSAPDKSGLPSDRFSAERTGGSVSTLTIQRTQQEDSAVYLCASSSGGTGAYEQYFGPGTRLTVT.

This clone was counted only a few times. The rearrangement joins TRBV4-3 to TRBJ2-3; D not certain. V lost 2 bases, J lost 2 bases, and 8 bases lay in between. CDR1 is LGHNA and CDR2 is YSLEER in the germline V gene. This CDR3 is built from 14 residues. The chain's CDR3 is CASSQRRFTDTQYF. CDR3 nucleotide sequence: TGCGCCAGCAGCCAACGCAGATTCACAGATACGCAGTATTTT.

The gene calls are TRBV4-3 and TRBJ2-1, with 12 bases that match TRBD2. V dropped 4 bases and J dropped 7; count of bases not matched to a gene: 11. CDR1 is LGHNA and CDR2 is YSLEER in the germline V gene. The CDR3 consists of 17 residues. The CDR3 region has the DNA TGCGCCAGCAGCCGTCTGACTAGCGGGGGACCCTTAAATGAGCAGTTCTTC. Translating gives CASSRLTSGGPLNEQFF.

This rearrangement joins TRBV5-4 to TRBJ1-4; D remains unclear. There are 14 residues in the CDR3. Looked up from germline, CDR1 is SGHNT and CDR2 is YYREEE (reference sequence). With 4 bases removed from V and 3 bases from J, the gap between germline ends came to 10 bases. The CDR3 is CASSLRGANEKLFF. The CDR3 region has the DNA TGTGCCAGCAGCCTCCGGGGAGCTAATGAAAAACTGTTTTTT.

This clone has only one observation. Here the CDR3 reads CASSESGGEQYF. DNA of the CDR3: TGTGCCAGCAGTGAATCGGGGGGCGAGCAGTACTTC. This rearrangement joins TRBV2 to TRBJ2-7; TRBD2 agrees at 7 bases. J gave up 6 bases and V 2 bases, and 1 base lay outside the gene matches. The CDR3 runs to 12 residues. The V gene's germline CDR1 is SNHLY and CDR2 FYNNEI. The full variable domain, with the rest looked up from reference TRBV2 and TRBJ2-7, is EPEVTQTPSHQVTQMGQEVILRCVPISNHLYFYWYRQILGQKVEFLVSFYNNEISEKSEIFDDQFSVERPDGSNFTLKIRSTKLEDSAMYFCASSESGGEQYFGPGTRLTVT.

The chain uses TRBV30 and TRBJ1-5, with TRBD1 identical over 8 bases. The V gene's germline CDR1 is GTSNPN and CDR2 SVGIG (reference sequence). Losses at the gene ends were 1 base for V and 6 bases for J; bases not matched to a gene: 11. CDR3 length: 16 amino acids. CDR3 loop: CAWSGAGQVFTQPQHF. The CDR3 DNA reads as TGTGCCTGGAGTGGGGCGGGACAGGTATTTACTCAGCCCCAGCATTTT.

This clone was detected once. J is TRBJ1-2 and V is TRBV27; D might be TRBD1 (5 bases). The ends were cut back, 3 bases at V and 0 bases at J, with 11 bases in the middle. The V gene's germline CDR1 is MNHEY and CDR2 SMNVEV (reference sequence). This CDR3 is built from 15 residues. CDR3 nucleotide sequence: TGTGCCAGCAGTTTGTCTGGGGGGGCTAACTATGGCTACACCTTC. Residues: CASSLSGGANYGYTF.

CDR3: CATRRASEAFF. The CDR3 nucleotides are TGTGCCACTCGGAGGGCTTCTGAAGCTTTCTTT. The chain combines TRBV19 with TRBJ1-1; no reliable D call. V was shortened by 10 bases and J by 6 bases, with 12 bases between the two germline ends. The CDR3 covers 11 residues. CDR1 LNHDA and CDR2 SQIVND come from the germline V gene (reference sequence).

CDR3 residues: CASSPGTRGNTGELFF. CDR3 in DNA: TGTGCCAGCAGCCCCGGAACCCGGGGGAACACCGGGGAGCTGTTTTTT. The genes are TRBV7-3 and TRBJ2-2, with TRBD2 as a possible D gene (5 bases). This CDR3 is built from 16 residues. CDR1 SGHTA and CDR2 FQGTGA come from the germline V gene. V lost 5 bases, J lost 1 base, and 14 bases lay in between. The variable domain in full, completed from reference TRBV7-3 and TRBJ2-2, reads GAGVSQTPSNKVTEKGKYVELRCDPISGHTALYWYRQSLGQGPEFLIYFQGTGAADDSGLPNDRFFAVRPEGSVSTLKIQRTERGDSAVYLCASSPGTRGNTGELFFGEGSRLTVL.

The V and J genes are TRBV19 and TRBJ2-7; D is possibly TRBD1 (5 bases). The CDR3 loop spans 12 amino acids. Germline loops: CDR1 LNHDA, CDR2 SQIVND (reference sequence). The germline V and J ends were trimmed by 5 bases and 4 bases, with 9 bases remaining between them. For the CDR3, the DNA is TGTGCCAGTAGTTCGTCAGGGTACGAGCAGTACTTC. It is translated as CASSSSGYEQYF.

The chain employs TRBV2 and TRBJ2-7, with 7 nucleotides matching TRBD2. The V gene end was trimmed by 4 bases and the J gene end by 7 bases; junction bases not matched to a gene: 7. Germline loops: CDR1 SNHLY, CDR2 FYNNEI. This CDR3 spans 13 amino acids. CDR3 bases: TGTGCCAGCAGTGTCGGGGAGGGAGGAGAGCAGTACTTC. Its protein is CASSVGEGGEQYF.

The rearrangement joins TRBV7-2 to TRBJ2-3; the D is unclear. Per germline, CDR1 SGHTA and CDR2 FQGNSA. Trimming stripped 2 bases from V and 1 base from J, with 7 bases between. The length of the CDR3 is 14 residues. The CDR3 coding sequence is TGTGCCAGCAGCTTAAGCTTGGGCACAGATACGCAGTATTTT. It specifies CASSLSLGTDTQYF.

The table lists this clone with a count of one. J is TRBJ1-2 and V is TRBV2; D not resolved. From germline, CDR1 is SNHLY and CDR2 FYNNEI. With 6 bases removed from V and 1 base from J, the gap between germline ends came to 9 bases. CDR3 length equals 13 residues. The CDR3 reads CASSADHNYGYTF. The CDR3 DNA sequence: TGTGCCAGCAGCGCAGATCATAACTATGGCTACACCTTC.

The V call is TRBV11-2, the J call TRBJ2-7; 12 bases line up with TRBD1. The V gene's germline CDR1 is SGHAT and CDR2 FQNNGV. The CDR3 totals 15 residues. Trimming removed 3 bases from V and 7 bases from J; junction bases left unmatched: 7. This CDR3 is CASSFAGQGAREQYF. Written as DNA, the CDR3 is TGTGCCAGCAGCTTCGCGGGACAGGGGGCGCGAGAGCAGTACTTC.

The CDR3 sequence is CASSLYTDTQYF. In nucleotides, the CDR3 is TGTGCCAGCAGCTTATACACAGATACGCAGTATTTT. The genes are TRBV7-2 and TRBJ2-3, with no clear D. The germline gives CDR1 SGHTA, CDR2 FQGNSA. V lost 2 bases and J 2 bases, leaving 2 bases between the germline ends. The length of the CDR3 is 12 residues. Looking up the rest from reference TRBV7-2 and TRBJ2-3 gives the full variable domain: GAGVSQSPSNKVTEKGKDVELRCDPISGHTALYWYRQSLGQGLEFLIYFQGNSAPDKSGLPSDRFSAERTGGSVSTLTIQRTQQEDSAVYLCASSLYTDTQYFGPGTRLTVL.

This clone occurred a few times. The V call is TRBV7-3, the J call TRBJ2-7; 11 bases fit TRBD2. The CDR3 has 14 amino acids. With V trimmed by 5 bases and J by 7 bases, 7 bases remained unmatched. In germline, CDR1 is SGHTA, CDR2 FQGTGA. The CDR3: CASSELAGADEQYF. In DNA, the CDR3 is TGTGCCAGCAGCGAACTAGCGGGAGCGGATGAGCAGTACTTC. The complete variable domain, with remaining parts taken from reference TRBV7-3 and TRBJ2-7, reads GAGVSQTPSNKVTEKGKYVELRCDPISGHTALYWYRQSLGQGPEFLIYFQGTGAADDSGLPNDRFFAVRPEGSVSTLKIQRTERGDSAVYLCASSELAGADEQYFGPGTRLTVT.

The rearrangement uses TRBV6-6 and TRBJ2-1, with 13 bases matching TRBD2. The V gene's germline CDR1 is MNHNY and CDR2 SVGAGI (reference sequence). The CDR3 is made up of 14 amino acids. The V and J ends lost 5 bases and 6 bases, in that order; junction bases with no gene match: 1. CDR3 protein: CASSTSGGVNEQFF. CDR3 DNA: TGTGCCAGCAGTACTAGCGGGGGGGTCAATGAGCAGTTCTTC.

This clone has just one count. V usage is TRBV28 and J usage is TRBJ2-7, with 7 bases that match TRBD2. The CDR3 runs 15 residues. Germline V CDR1 and CDR2: MDHEN, SYDVKM. Unmatched junction bases numbered 11, after V lost 5 bases and J lost 4 bases. The CDR3 coding sequence is TGTGCCAGCAGTCTTCGGGAGCGGGAAAAATACGAGCAGTACTTC. Amino acid sequence: CASSLREREKYEQYF.

The chain has TRBV10-2 and TRBJ1-1, with 9 bases matching TRBD1. Looked up from germline, CDR1 is WSHSY and CDR2 is SAAADI. This CDR3 contains 14 residues. The J segment lost 0 bases and the V segment lost 6 bases, leaving 2 bases of the junction unmatched. CDR3 DNA: TGCGCCAGCAGAAGACAGGGGGTGAACACTGAAGCTTTCTTT. Translated, it gives CASRRQGVNTEAFF.

In its sample, this clone was seen a few times. The chain links TRBV9 to TRBJ2-3, with 9 bases matching TRBD2. Looked up from germline, CDR1 is SGDLS and CDR2 is YYNGEE. V was clipped by 0 bases and J by 1 base; unmatched bases: 0. This CDR3 is built from 15 residues. The CDR3 protein is CASSVGTSGTDTQYF. DNA of the CDR3: TGTGCCAGCAGCGTAGGGACTAGCGGCACAGATACGCAGTATTTT.